This T cell receptor beta chain was documented in a study of control samples from healthy donors and cancer patients. Only one count was recorded for this clone. Here immunoSEQ multiplex PCR was the method, and the copy in TCRdb shows in-frame clones only, minus some. The table includes 170,000 or so clones, 91% detected once. Looked up from germline, CDR1 is MNHEY and CDR2 is SVGEGT. CDR3 size: 14 residues. V was trimmed by 5 bases and J by 6 bases, leaving 11 bases between them. The receptor comes from a woman aged 40 to 50 in good health. The V call is TRBV6-2 or TRBV6-3, the J call TRBJ1-6, with D tentatively TRBD1 (6 bases). The sequenced sample was blood. The chain's CDR3 is CASSRQGSNSPLHF. In DNA, the CDR3 is TGTGCCAGCAGTCGCCAGGGGAGTAATTCACCCCTCCACTTT.